The rows below give T cell receptor beta chains drawn from one sample of a study of beta chain features in type 1 diabetes. Produced via immunoSEQ multiplex PCR; TCRdb's table is partial and in-frame only. The data contain 200,000 to 250,000 clones, approximately 13% of them singletons. Sequencing was done on a sample of naive CD4+ T cells from blood. Receptors originate from a man aged 30 to 45 with type 1 diabetes. The CDR3 runs from the conserved cysteine through the conserved F or W. A D gene is named only where the DNA matches it firmly. Part of the rows lack a size; the others show once, few, many or a class for expanded clones.

J: TRBJ2-7
size: few
D: TRBD1
V: TRBV7-2
length: 13
DNA: TGTGCCAGCAGCGCCGAGCGACAGGGATCGCAGTACTTC
CDR3: CASSAERQGSQYF

J: TRBJ2-1
size: -
D: -
V: TRBV5-4
length: 14
DNA: TGTGCCAGCAGCTTGGCAGGAGGCTCCAATGAGCAGTTCTTC
CDR3: CASSLAGGSNEQFF

J: TRBJ1-1
size: -
D: -
V: TRBV18
length: 16
DNA: TGTGCCAGCTCACCCGGGGGAAAGGCCTGGGACACTGAAGCTTTCTTT
CDR3: CASSPGGKAWDTEAFF

J: TRBJ2-7
size: -
D: TRBD2
V: TRBV7-9
length: 16
DNA: TGTGCCAGCAGCTTATCCTGGCGGGAGGGCCTAGGCGAGCAGTACTTC
CDR3: CASSLSWREGLGEQYF

J: TRBJ1-1
size: -
D: -
V: TRBV11-3
length: 15
DNA: TGTGCCAGCAGTATGACAGGCTTAGCGAACACTGAAGCTTTCTTT
CDR3: CASSMTGLANTEAFF

J: TRBJ1-1
size: -
D: TRBD1
V: TRBV7-9
length: 15
DNA: TGTGCCAGCAGCCCGAGACAGGGAGCTGACACTGAAGCTTTCTTT
CDR3: CASSPRQGADTEAFF

J: TRBJ2-3
size: -
D: TRBD2
V: TRBV5-4
length: 13
DNA: TGTGCCAGCAGCCTCGGACTAGCAGATACGCAGTATTTT
CDR3: CASSLGLADTQYF

J: TRBJ2-3
size: few
D: TRBD2
V: TRBV18
length: 16
DNA: TGTGCCAGCTCACCAGGGCTAGCGGGAGGAACAGATACGCAGTATTTT
CDR3: CASSPGLAGGTDTQYF

J: TRBJ2-1
size: -
D: TRBD2
V: TRBV6-4
length: 15
DNA: TGTGCCAGCAGTGTGGAGCGGGGCTCCTACAATGAGCAGTTCTTC
CDR3: CASSVERGSYNEQFF

J: TRBJ2-7
size: -
D: -
V: TRBV5-1
length: 13
DNA: TGCGCCAGCAGCTTTTCCCCCGTATACGAGCAGTACTTC
CDR3: CASSFSPVYEQYF

J: TRBJ1-1
size: -
D: -
V: TRBV14
length: 13
DNA: TGTGCCAGCAGCCTACGAGGGAACACTGAAGCTTTCTTT
CDR3: CASSLRGNTEAFF

J: TRBJ2-7
size: -
D: TRBD1
V: TRBV11-2
length: 15
DNA: TGTGCCAGCACAGAGGGGGCCCTAAGCTCCTACGAGCAGTACTTC
CDR3: CASTEGALSSYEQYF

J: TRBJ2-3
size: -
D: TRBD2
V: TRBV29-1
length: 17
DNA: TGCAGCGTCAGAAGGCTGAAACTAGCGGGGGACACAGATACGCAGTATTTT
CDR3: CSVRRLKLAGDTDTQYF

J: TRBJ2-5
size: few
D: TRBD1
V: TRBV6-5
length: 15
DNA: TGTGCCAGCAGTTTGACCGGGACAGGGAAAGAGACCCAGTACTTC
CDR3: CASSLTGTGKETQYF

J: TRBJ2-3
size: few
D: TRBD2
V: TRBV29-1
length: 13
DNA: TGCAGCGTTGAGCTGCGGGGGGTCGATACGCAGTATTTT
CDR3: CSVELRGVDTQYF

J: TRBJ1-5
size: few
D: -
V: TRBV5-1
length: 14
DNA: TGCGCCAGCAGCTTTTCAGGAGGGGAGCAGCCCCAGCATTTT
CDR3: CASSFSGGEQPQHF

J: TRBJ2-7
size: -
D: -
V: TRBV7-2
length: 15
DNA: TGTGCCAGCAGCTTAGCGAGGCCATCTGCCCACGAGCAGTACTTC
CDR3: CASSLARPSAHEQYF

J: TRBJ2-1
size: few
D: TRBD2
V: TRBV5-4
length: 15
DNA: TGTGCCAGCAGCTCACTCCTAGCGGGGGGACGTGAGCAGTTCTTC
CDR3: CASSSLLAGGREQFF

J: TRBJ2-5
size: few
D: TRBD2
V: TRBV18
length: 15
DNA: TGTGCCAGCTCACCATCGGGAGGGCGCCGAGAGACCCAGTACTTC
CDR3: CASSPSGGRRETQYF

J: TRBJ1-2
size: few
D: -
V: TRBV5-6
length: 13
DNA: TGTGCCAGCAGCTTGGCGGACAGCGCCCTCAAAACCTTC
CDR3: CASSLADSALKTF

J: TRBJ2-7
size: few
D: -
V: TRBV5-1
length: 14
DNA: TGCGCCAGCAGCTTCAGTGGGCAGTCCTACGAGCAGTACTTC
CDR3: CASSFSGQSYEQYF

J: TRBJ2-3
size: few
D: -
V: TRBV15
length: 14
DNA: TGTGCCACCAGCACTCTGACATACCCAGATACGCAGTATTTT
CDR3: CATSTLTYPDTQYF

J: TRBJ1-4
size: few
D: -
V: TRBV25-1
length: 13
DNA: TGTGCCAGCATATCAGGGGCCGGAGAAAAACTGTTTTTT
CDR3: CASISGAGEKLFF